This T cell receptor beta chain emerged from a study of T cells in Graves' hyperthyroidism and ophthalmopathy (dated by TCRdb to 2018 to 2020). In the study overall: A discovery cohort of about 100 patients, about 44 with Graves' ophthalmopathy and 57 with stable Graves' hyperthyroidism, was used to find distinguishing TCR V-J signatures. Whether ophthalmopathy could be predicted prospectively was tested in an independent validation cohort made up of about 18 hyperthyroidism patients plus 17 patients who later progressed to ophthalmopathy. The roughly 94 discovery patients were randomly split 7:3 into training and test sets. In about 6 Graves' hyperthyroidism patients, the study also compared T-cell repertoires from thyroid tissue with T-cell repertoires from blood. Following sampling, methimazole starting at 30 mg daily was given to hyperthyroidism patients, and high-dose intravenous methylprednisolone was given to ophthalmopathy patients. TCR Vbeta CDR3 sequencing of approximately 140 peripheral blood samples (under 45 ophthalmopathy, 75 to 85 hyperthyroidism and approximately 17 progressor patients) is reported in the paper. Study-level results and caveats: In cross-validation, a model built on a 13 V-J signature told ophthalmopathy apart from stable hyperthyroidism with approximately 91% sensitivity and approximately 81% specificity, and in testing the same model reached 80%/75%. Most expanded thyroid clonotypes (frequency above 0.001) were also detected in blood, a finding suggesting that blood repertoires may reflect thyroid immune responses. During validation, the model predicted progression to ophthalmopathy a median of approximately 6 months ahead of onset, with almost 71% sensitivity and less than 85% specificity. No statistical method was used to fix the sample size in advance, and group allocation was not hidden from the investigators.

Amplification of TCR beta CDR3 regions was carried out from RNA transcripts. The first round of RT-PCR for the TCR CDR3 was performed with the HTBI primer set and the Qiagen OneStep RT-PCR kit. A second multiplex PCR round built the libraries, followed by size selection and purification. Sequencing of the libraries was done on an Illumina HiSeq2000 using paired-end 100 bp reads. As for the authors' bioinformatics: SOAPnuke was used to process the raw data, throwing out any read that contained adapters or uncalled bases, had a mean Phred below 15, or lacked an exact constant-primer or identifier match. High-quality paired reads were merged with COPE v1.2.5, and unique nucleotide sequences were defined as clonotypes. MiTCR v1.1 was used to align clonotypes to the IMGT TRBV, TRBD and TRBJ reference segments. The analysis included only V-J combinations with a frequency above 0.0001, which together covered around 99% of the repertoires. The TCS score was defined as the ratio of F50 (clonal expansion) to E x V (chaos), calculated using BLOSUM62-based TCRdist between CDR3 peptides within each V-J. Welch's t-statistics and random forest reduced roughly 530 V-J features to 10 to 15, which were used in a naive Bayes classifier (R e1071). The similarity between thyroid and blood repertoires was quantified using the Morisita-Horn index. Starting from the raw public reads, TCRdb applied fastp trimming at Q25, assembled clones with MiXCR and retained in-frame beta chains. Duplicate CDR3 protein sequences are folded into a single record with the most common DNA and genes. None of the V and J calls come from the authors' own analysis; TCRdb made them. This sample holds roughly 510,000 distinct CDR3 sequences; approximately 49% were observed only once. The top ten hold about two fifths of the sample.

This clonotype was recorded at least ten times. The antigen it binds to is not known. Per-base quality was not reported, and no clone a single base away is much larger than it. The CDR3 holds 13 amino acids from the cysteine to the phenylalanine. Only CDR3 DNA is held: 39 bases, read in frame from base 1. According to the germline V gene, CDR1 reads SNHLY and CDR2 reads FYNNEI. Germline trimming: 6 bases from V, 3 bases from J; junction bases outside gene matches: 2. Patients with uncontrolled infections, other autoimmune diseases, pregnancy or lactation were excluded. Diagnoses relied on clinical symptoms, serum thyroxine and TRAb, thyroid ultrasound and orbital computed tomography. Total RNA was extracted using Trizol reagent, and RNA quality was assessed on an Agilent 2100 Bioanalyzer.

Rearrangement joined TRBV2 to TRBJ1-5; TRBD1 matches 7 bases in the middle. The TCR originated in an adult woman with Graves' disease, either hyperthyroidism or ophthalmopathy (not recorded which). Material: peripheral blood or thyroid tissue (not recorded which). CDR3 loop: CASRTGNNQPQHF. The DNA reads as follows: TGTGCCAGCAGGACAGGGAACAATCAGCCCCAGCATTTT.